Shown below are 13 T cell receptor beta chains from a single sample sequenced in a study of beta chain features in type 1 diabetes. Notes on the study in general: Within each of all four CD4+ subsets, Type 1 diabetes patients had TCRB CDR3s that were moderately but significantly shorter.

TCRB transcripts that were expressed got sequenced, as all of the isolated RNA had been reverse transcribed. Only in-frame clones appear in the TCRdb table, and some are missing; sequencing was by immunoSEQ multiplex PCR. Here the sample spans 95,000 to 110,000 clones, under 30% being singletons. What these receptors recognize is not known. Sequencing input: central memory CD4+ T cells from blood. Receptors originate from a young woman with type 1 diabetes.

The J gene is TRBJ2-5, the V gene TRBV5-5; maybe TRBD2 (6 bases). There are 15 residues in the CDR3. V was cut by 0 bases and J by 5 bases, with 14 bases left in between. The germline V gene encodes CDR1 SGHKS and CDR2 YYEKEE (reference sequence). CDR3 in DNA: TGTGCCAGCAGCTTGGATGTGGGGGGTGGGGAGACCCAGTACTTC. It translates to CASSLDVGGGETQYF.

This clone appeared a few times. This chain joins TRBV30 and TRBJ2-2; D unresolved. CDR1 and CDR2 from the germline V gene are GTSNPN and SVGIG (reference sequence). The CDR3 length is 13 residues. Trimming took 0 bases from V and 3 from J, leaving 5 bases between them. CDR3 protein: CAWSVQYTGELFF. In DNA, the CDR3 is TGTGCCTGGAGTGTACAGTACACCGGGGAGCTGTTTTTT. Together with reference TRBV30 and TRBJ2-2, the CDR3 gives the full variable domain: SQTIHQWPATLVQPVGSPLSLECTVEGTSNPNLYWYRQAAGRGLQLLFYSVGIGQISSEVPQNLSASRPQDRQFILSSKKLLLSDSGFYLCAWSVQYTGELFFGEGSRLTVL.

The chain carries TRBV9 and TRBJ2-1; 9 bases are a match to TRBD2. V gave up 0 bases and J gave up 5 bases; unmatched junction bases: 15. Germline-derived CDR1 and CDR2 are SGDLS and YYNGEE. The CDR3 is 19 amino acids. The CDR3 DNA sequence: TGTGCCAGCAGCGTAGCTGGACCCCCTGGCGGGAGGGCTAACAATGAGCAGTTCTTC. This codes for CASSVAGPPGGRANNEQFF.

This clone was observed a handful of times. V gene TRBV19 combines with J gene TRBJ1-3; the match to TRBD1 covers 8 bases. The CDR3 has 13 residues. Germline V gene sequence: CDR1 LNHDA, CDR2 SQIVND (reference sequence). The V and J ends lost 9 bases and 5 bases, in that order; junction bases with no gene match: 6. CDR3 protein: CASIGQGRNTIYF. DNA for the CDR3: TGTGCCAGCATTGGACAGGGTAGAAACACCATATATTTT.

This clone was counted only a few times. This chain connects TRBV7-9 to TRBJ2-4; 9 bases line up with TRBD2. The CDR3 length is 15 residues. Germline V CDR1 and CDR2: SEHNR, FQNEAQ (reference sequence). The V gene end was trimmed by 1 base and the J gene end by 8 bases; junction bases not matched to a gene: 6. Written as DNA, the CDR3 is TGTGCCAGCAGCTTAGAAGGCGGGAGGGCCTACATTCAGTACTTC. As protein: CASSLEGGRAYIQYF.

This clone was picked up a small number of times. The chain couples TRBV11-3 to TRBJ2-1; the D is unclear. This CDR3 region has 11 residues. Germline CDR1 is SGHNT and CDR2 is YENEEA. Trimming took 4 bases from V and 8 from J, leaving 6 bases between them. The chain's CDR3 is CASSSEDEQFF. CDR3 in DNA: TGTGCCAGCAGCTCTGAGGATGAGCAGTTCTTC. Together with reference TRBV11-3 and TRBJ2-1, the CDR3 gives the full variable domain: EAGVVQSPRYKIIEKKQPVAFWCNPISGHNTLYWYLQNLGQGPELLIRYENEEAVDDSQLPKDRFSAERLKGVDSTLKIQPAELGDSAVYLCASSSEDEQFFGPGTRLTVL.

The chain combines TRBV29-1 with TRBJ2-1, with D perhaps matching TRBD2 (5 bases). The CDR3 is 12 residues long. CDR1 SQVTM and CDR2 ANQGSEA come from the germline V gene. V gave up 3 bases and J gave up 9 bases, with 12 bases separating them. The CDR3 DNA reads TGCAGCGTTGAGAGTGGAGCGGTTGAGCAGTTCTTC. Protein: CSVESGAVEQFF.

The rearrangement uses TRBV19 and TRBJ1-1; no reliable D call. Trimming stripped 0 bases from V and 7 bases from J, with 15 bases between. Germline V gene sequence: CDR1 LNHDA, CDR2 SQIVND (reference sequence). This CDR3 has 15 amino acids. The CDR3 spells CASSIDQPRGGEAFF. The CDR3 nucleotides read TGTGCCAGTAGTATAGACCAGCCTCGGGGTGGTGAAGCTTTCTTT. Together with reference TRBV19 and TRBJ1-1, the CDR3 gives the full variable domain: DGGITQSPKYLFRKEGQNVTLSCEQNLNHDAMYWYRQDPGQGLRLIYYSQIVNDFQKGDIAEGYSVSREKKESFPLTVTSAQKNPTAFYLCASSIDQPRGGEAFFGQGTRLTVV.

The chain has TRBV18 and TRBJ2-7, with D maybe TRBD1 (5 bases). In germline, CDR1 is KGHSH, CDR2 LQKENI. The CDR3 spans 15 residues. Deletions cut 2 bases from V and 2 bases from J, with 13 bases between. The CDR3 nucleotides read TGTGCCAGCTCACCAGATGGGGCACGACCCTACGAGCAGTACTTC. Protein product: CASSPDGARPYEQYF.

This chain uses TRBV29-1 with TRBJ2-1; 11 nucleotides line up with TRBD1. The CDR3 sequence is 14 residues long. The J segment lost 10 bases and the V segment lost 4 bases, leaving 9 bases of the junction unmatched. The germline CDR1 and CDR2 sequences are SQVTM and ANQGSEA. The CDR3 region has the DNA TGCAGCGTTGTAAAGGGACAGGGGGTCGGAGAGCAGTTCTTC. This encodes CSVVKGQGVGEQFF.

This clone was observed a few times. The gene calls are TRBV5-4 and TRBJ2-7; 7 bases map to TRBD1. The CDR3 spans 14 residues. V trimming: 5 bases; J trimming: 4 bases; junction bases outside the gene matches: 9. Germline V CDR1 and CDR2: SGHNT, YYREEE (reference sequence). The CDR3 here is CASRSPGQKYEQYF. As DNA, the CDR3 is TGTGCCAGCAGATCGCCGGGACAGAAGTACGAGCAGTACTTC.

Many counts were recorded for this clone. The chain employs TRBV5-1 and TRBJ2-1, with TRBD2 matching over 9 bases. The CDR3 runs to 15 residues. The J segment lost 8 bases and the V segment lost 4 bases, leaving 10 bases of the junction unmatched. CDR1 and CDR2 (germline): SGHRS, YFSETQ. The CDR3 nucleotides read TGCGCCAGCAGCAGTAGCGGGAGTGAGTGGGATGAGCAGTTCTTC. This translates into CASSSSGSEWDEQFF.

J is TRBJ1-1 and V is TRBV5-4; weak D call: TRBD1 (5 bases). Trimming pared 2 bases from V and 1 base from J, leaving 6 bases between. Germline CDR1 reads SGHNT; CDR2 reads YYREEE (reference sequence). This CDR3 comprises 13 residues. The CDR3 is CASSFRENTEAFF. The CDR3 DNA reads TGTGCCAGCAGCTTCAGGGAGAACACTGAAGCTTTCTTT.